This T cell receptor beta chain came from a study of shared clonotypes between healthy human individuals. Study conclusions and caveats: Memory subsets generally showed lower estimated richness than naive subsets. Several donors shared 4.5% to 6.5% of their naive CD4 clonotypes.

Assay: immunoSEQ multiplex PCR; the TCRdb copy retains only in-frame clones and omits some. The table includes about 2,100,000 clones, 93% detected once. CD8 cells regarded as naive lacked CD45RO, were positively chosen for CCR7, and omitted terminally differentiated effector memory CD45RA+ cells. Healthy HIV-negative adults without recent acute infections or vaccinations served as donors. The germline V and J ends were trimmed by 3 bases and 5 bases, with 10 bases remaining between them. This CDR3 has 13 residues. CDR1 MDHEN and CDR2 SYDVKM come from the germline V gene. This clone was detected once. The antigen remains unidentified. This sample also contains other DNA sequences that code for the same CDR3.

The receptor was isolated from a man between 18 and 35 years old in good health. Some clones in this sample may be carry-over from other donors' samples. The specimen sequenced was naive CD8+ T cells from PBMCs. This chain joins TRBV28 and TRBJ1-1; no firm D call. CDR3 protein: CASSFSRRTEAFF. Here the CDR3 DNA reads TGTGCCAGCAGTTTCTCCAGGAGGACTGAAGCTTTCTTT.